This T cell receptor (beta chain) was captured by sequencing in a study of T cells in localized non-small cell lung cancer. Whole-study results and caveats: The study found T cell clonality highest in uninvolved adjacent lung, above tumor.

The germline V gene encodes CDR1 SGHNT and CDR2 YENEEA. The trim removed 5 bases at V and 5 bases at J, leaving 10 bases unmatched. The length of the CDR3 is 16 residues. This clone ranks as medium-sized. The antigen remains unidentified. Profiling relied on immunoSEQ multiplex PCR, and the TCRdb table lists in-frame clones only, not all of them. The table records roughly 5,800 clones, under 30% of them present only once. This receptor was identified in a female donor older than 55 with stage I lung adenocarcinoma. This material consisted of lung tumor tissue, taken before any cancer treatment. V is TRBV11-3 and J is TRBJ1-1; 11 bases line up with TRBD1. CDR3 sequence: CASSRGTGGSGTEAFF. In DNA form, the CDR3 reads TGTGCCAGCAGCCGCGGGACAGGGGGATCAGGGACTGAAGCTTTCTTT.